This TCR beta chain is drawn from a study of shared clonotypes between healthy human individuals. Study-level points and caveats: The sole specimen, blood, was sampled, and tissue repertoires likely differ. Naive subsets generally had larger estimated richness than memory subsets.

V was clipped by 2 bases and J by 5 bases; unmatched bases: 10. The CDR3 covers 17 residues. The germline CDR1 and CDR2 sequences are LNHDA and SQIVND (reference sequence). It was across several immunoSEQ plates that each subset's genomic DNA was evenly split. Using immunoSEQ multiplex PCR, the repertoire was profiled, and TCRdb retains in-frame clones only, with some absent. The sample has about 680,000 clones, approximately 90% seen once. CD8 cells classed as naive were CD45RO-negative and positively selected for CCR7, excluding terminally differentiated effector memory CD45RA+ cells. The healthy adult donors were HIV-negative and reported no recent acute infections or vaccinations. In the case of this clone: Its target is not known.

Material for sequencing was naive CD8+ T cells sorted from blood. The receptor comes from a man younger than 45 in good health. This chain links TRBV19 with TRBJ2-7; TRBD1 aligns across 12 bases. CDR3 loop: CASSIPSGQGARNEQYF. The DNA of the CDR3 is TGTGCCAGTAGTATACCCTCGGGACAGGGGGCGCGCAACGAGCAGTACTTC.